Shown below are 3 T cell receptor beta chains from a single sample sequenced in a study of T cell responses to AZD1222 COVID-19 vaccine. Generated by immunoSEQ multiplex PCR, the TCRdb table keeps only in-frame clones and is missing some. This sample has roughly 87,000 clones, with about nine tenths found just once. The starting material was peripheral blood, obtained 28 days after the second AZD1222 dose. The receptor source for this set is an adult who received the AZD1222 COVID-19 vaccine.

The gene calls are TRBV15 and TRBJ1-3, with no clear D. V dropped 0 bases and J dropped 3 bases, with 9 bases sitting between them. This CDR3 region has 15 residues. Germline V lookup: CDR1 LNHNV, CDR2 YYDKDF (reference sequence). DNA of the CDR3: TGTGCCACCAGCAGAGAACGAGGGAGTGGAAACACCATATATTTT. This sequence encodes CATSRERGSGNTIYF.

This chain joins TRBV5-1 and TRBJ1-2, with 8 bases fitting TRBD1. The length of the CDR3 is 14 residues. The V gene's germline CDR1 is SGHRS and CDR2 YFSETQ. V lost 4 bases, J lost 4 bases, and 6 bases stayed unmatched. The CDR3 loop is CASSPDRGGYGYTF. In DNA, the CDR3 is TGCGCCAGCAGCCCAGACAGGGGAGGCTATGGCTACACCTTC.

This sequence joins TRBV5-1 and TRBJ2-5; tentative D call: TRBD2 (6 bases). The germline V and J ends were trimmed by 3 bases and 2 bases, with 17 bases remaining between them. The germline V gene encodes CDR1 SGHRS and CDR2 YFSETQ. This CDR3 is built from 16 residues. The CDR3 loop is CASSSMRGTGQETQYF. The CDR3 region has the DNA TGCGCCAGCAGCTCCATGCGGGGCACGGGGCAAGAGACCCAGTACTTC.